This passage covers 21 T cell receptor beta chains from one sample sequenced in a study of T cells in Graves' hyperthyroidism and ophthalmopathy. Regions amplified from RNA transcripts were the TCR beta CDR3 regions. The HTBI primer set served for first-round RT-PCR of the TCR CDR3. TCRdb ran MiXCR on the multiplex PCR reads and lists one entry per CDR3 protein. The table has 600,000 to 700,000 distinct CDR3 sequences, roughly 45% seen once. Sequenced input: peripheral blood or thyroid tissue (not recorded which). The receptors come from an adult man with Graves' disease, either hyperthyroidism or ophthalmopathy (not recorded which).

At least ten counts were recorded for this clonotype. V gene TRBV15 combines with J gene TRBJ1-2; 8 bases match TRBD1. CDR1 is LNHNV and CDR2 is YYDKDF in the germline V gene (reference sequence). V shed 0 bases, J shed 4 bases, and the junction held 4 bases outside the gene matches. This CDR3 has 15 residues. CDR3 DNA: TGTGCCACCAGCAGAGATACAGGGGGTTTCTATGGCTACACCTTC. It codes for CATSRDTGGFYGYTF.

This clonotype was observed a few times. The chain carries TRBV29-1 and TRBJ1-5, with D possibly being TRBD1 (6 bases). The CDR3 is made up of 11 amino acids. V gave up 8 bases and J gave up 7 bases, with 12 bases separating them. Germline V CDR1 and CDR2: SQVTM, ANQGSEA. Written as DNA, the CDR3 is TGCAGCTTGGCAGGGGACCAGCCCCAGCATTTT. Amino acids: CSLAGDQPQHF.

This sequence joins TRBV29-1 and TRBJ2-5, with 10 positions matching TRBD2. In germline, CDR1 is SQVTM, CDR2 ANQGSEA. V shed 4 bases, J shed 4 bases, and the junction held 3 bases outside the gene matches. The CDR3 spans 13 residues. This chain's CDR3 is CSVGRLAGETQYF. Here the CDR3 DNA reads TGCAGCGTTGGGAGACTAGCGGGAGAGACCCAGTACTTC.

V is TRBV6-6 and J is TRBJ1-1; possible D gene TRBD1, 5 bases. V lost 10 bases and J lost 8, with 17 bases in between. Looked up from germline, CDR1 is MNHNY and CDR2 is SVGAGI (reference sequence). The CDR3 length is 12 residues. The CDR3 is CAIRRGSQEAFF. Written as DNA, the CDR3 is TGTGCCATCAGGAGGGGAAGCCAGGAAGCTTTCTTT.

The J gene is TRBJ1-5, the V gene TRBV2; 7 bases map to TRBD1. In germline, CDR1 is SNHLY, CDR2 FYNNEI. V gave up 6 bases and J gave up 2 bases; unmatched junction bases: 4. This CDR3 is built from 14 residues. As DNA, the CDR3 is TGTGCCAGCAGACCCGACAGGGGCAATCAGCCCCAGCATTTT. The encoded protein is CASRPDRGNQPQHF.

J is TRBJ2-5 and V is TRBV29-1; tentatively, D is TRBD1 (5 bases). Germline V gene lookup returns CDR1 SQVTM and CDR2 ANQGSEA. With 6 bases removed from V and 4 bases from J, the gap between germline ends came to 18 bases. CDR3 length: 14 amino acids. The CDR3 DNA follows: TGCAGCGTCAAAAAGGGCGGTCAGGGAGAGACCCAGTACTTC. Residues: CSVKKGGQGETQYF.

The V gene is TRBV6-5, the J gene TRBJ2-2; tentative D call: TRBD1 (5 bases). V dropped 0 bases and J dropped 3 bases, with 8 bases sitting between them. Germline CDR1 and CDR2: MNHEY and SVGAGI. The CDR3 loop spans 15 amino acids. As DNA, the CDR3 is TGTGCCAGCAGTTACTCGGGGCCGGACACCGGGGAGCTGTTTTTT. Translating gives CASSYSGPDTGELFF.

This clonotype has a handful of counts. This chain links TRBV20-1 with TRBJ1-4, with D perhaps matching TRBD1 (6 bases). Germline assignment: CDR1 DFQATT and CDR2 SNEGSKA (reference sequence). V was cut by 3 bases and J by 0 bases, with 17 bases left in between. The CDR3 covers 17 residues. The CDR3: CSASRAGGPTTNEKLFF. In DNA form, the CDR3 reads TGCAGTGCTAGTCGCGCGGGGGGCCCTACAACTAATGAAAAACTGTTTTTT.

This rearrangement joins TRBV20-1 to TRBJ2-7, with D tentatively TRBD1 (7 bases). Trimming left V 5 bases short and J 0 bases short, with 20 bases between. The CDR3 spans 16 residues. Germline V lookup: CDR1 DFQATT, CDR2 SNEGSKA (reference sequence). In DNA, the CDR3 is TGCAGTGCTGGGCAGACAGGGAGGCCCTTCTCCTACGAGCAGTACTTC. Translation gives CSAGQTGRPFSYEQYF.

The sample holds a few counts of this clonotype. As DNA, the CDR3 is TGCAGTGCTAGAGAGCGGGCTAGCGGGGGTCCCTCCTACGAGCAGTACTTC. Translation: CSARERASGGPSYEQYF. The chain has TRBV20-1 and TRBJ2-7, with 10 nucleotides matching TRBD2. With V trimmed by 0 bases and J by 0 bases, 8 bases remained unmatched. CDR3 length: 17 amino acids. The germline CDR1 and CDR2 sequences are DFQATT and SNEGSKA (reference sequence).

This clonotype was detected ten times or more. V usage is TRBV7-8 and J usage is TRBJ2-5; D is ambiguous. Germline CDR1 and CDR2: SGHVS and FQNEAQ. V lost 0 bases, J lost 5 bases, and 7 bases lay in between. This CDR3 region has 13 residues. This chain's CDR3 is CASSLAERETQYF. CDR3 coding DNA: TGTGCCAGCAGCTTAGCAGAGAGGGAGACCCAGTACTTC.

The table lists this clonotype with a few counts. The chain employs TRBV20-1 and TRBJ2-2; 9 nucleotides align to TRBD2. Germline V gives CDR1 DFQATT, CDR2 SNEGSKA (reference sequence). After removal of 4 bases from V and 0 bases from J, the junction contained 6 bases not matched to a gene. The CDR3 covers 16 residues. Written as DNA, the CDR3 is TGCAGTGCTATATATAGCGGGGGAACGAACACCGGGGAGCTGTTTTTT. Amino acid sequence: CSAIYSGGTNTGELFF.

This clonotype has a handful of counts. The CDR3 loop reads CASSLTGTETYEQYF. The CDR3 DNA sequence: TGTGCCAGCAGCTTAACCGGGACAGAAACCTACGAGCAGTACTTC. This rearrangement joins TRBV7-9 to TRBJ2-7, with 7 nucleotides matching TRBD1. From germline, CDR1 is SEHNR and CDR2 FQNEAQ (reference sequence). The CDR3 is made up of 15 amino acids. V was pared by 2 bases and J by 2 bases, with 6 bases of the junction left unmatched.

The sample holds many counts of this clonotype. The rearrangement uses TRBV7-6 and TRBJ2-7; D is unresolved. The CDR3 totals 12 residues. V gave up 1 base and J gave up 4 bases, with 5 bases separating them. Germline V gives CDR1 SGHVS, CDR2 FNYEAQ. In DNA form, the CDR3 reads TGTGCCAGCAGCTTAGAGCCTTACGAGCAGTACTTC. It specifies CASSLEPYEQYF. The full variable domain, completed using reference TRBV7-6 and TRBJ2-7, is GAGVSQSPRYKVTKRGQDVALRCDPISGHVSLYWYRQALGQGPEFLTYFNYEAQQDKSGLPNDRFSAERPEGSISTLTIQRTEQRDSAMYRCASSLEPYEQYFGPGTRLTVT.

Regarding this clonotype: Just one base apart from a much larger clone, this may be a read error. CDR3 in amino acids: CAISDTPNSPLHF. For the CDR3, the DNA is TGTGCCATCAGTGACACCCCCAATTCACCCCTCCACTTT. The rearrangement joins TRBV10-1 to TRBJ1-6; D unresolved. This CDR3 has 13 residues. The germline V gene has CDR1 WNHNN and CDR2 SYGVQD (reference sequence).

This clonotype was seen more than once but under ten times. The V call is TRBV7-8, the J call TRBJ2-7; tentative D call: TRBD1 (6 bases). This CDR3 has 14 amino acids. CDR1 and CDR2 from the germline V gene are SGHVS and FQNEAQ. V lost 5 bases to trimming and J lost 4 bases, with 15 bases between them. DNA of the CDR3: TGTGCCAGCAGCCCGTGGACAGCCGGATACGAGCAGTACTTC. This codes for CASSPWTAGYEQYF.

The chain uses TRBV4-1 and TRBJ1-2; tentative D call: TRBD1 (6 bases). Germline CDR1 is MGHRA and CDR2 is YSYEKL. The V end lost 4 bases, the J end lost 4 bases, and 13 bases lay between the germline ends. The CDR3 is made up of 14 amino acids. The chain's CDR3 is CASSPRTEGYGYTF. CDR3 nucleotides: TGCGCCAGCAGCCCACGGACAGAGGGCTATGGCTACACCTTC.

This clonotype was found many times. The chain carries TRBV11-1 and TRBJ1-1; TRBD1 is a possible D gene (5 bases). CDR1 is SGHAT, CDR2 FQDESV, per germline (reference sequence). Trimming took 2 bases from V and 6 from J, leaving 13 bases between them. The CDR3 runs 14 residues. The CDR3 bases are TGTGCCAGCAGCTTAAGTTCGGGGCTCGCTGAAGCTTTCTTT. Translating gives CASSLSSGLAEAFF.

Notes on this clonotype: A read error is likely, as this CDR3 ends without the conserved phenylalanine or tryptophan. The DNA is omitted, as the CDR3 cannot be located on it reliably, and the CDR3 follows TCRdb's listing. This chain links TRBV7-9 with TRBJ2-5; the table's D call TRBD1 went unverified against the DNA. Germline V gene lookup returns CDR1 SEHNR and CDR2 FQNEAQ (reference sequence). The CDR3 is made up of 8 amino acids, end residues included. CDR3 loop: CASSPPGS.

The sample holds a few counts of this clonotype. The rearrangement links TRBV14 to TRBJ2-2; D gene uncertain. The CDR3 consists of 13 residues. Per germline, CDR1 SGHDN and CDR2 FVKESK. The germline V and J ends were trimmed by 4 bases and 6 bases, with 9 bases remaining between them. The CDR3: CASSLGRPGELFF. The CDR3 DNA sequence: TGTGCCAGCAGCCTCGGAAGGCCCGGGGAGCTGTTTTTT.

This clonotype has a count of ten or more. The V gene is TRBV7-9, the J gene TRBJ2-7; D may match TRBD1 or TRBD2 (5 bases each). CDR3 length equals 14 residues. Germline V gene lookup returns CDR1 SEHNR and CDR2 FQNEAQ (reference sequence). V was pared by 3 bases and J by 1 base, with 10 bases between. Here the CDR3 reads CASSLVGRSYEQYF. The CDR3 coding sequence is TGTGCCAGCAGCTTGGTGGGACGGTCCTACGAGCAGTACTTC.